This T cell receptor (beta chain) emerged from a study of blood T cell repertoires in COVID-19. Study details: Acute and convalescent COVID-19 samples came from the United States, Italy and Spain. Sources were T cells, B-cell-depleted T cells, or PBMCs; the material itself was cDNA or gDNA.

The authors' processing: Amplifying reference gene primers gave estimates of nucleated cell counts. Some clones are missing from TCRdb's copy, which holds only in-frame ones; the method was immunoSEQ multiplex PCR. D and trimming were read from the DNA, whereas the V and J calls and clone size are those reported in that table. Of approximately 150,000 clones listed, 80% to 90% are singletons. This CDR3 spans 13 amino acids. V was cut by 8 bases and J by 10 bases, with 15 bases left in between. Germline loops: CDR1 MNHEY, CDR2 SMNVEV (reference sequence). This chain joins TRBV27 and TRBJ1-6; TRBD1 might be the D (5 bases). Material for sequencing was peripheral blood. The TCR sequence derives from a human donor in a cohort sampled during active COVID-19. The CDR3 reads CASHGGEWSPLHF. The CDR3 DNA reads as TGTGCCAGCCACGGAGGGGAATGGTCACCCCTCCACTTT.